The present entry profiles one TCR beta chain with its context. The method was immunoSEQ multiplex PCR; TCRdb's version includes in-frame clones alone and lacks a portion of them. Here the sample spans a few hundred thousand clones, over 75% being singletons. There are 15 residues in the CDR3. Unmatched junction bases numbered 6, after V lost 8 bases and J lost 3 bases. CDR1 SGHTS and CDR2 YDEGEE come from the germline V gene. The data are from a study of blood T cell repertoires in COVID-19. On the study more broadly: The United States, Italy and Spain were the sources of the acute and convalescent COVID-19 samples.

Enrolled through a virtual design, the participants were between roughly 18 and 90 years of age and came from fewer than 30 US areas. Each participant's cohort was designated according to participant-reported clinical history. Recovered participants had two consecutive negative NP/OP PCR tests, healthcare professional clearance, or symptom resolution. This receptor was identified in a man aged 30 to 45 who had recovered from COVID-19. The chain links TRBV5-8 to TRBJ1-6, with 9 bases fitting TRBD1. The sequenced sample was PBMCs or T cells enriched from blood (not recorded which). The CDR3 nucleotides are TGTGCCAGGAACCGGGACAGGGACTATAATTCACCCCTCCACTTT. Protein: CARNRDRDYNSPLHF.